A selection of T cell receptor beta chains follows, all from one sample in a study of T cell repertoires in cytomegalovirus infection. TCRdb reprocessed the reads via MiXCR and lists one record per CDR3 protein. The sample has fewer than 1,000,000 distinct CDR3 sequences, roughly 31% seen once; the top ten hold around an eighth. Their specific antigens are unknown. The sample consisted of cultured CD8+ T cells from PBMCs, taken from culture after CMV antigen stimulation. These receptors were obtained from a human donor in good health (CMV status not recorded). Some clones in this sample may be carry-over from other donors' samples. The CDR3 runs from the conserved cysteine through the conserved F or W. A D gene is named only where the DNA matches it firmly. Not all rows give a size; the values are once, few, many and, for expanded clones, a class.

abundance,d_gene,j_gene,v_gene,CDR3nt,CDR3aa
NA,NA,TRBJ1-4,TRBV7-8,TGTGCCAGCAGCTTAAGCCGGGGGCTTAGCACAAAACTGTTTTTT,CASSLSRGLSTKLFF
NA,TRBD1,TRBJ1-2,TRBV5-5,TGTGCCAGCCAGGGGGCAACCCCCAACTATGGCTACACCTTC,CASQGATPNYGYTF
many,NA,TRBJ2-5,TRBV4-2,TGTGCCAGCAGCCAAGATCGGGGGTACCAAGAGACCCAGTACTTC,CASSQDRGYQETQYF
few,NA,TRBJ2-2,TRBV11-2,TGTGCCAGCAGCTTAAGTAGCCCGGACGGCCCTCAGAGGTACACCGGGGAGCTGTTTTTT,CASSLSSPDGPQRYTGELFF
few,NA,TRBJ1-1,TRBV7-2,TGTGCCAGCAGTTTTTCGTCGGGAGCTTTCTTT,CASSFSSGAFF
many,NA,TRBJ2-1,TRBV27,TGTGCCAGCAGTTTATTAAGGGAAGGGGGCAATGAGCAGTTCTTC,CASSLLREGGNEQFF
few,TRBD2,TRBJ2-3,TRBV27,TGTGCCAGCAGACGGGGGAGCGGGGGGACAGATACGCAGTATTTT,CASRRGSGGTDTQYF
few,TRBD1,TRBJ2-5,TRBV6-5,TGTGCCAGTGGCCACAGGGGAGTGGAAGAGACCCAGTACTTC,CASGHRGVEETQYF
NA,TRBD2,TRBJ2-1,TRBV7-6,TGTGCCAGCAGCTTAGGAGCGGGGGGACAGAGCTCCTACAATGAGCAGTTCTTC,CASSLGAGGQSSYNEQFF
NA,NA,TRBJ2-3,TRBV7-6,TGTGCCAGCAGCCCTATCGGGAGTCGCACAGATACGCAGTATTTT,CASSPIGSRTDTQYF
NA,NA,TRBJ1-2,TRBV7-6,TGTGCCAGCAGCGGACCCGGGAGGGAGGCCCCCTATGGCTACACCTTC,CASSGPGREAPYGYTF
many,TRBD1,TRBJ1-1,TRBV2,TGTGCCAGCAGCTCCCGGACAGGGGGCTCCACTGAAGCTTTCTTT,CASSSRTGGSTEAFF
NA,NA,TRBJ2-1,TRBV7-9,TGTGCCAGCAGTTTGACCCTAGGCGATGAGCAGTTCTTC,CASSLTLGDEQFF
NA,NA,TRBJ2-1,TRBV6-2/TRBV6-3,TGTGCCAGCCGTCCCCTTGGGGGGCTCGATGAGCAGTTCTTC,CASRPLGGLDEQFF
few,TRBD2,TRBJ2-1,TRBV4-2,TGTGCCAGCAGCCAAGCCAACGGGGGGGCCTACAATGAGCAGTTCTTC,CASSQANGGAYNEQFF
NA,TRBD1,TRBJ2-2,TRBV7-6,TGTGCCAGCAGCTTCGGTGCAGGGGGCCGTACCGGGGAGCTGTTTTTT,CASSFGAGGRTGELFF
NA,NA,TRBJ2-5,TRBV27,TGTGCCAGCAGTTTATCGCAGGGGGGGAAGACCCAGTACTTC,CASSLSQGGKTQYF
few,TRBD1,TRBJ2-5,TRBV24-1,TGTGCCACCAGTGATCGGGACAGGTACCAAGAGACCCAGTACTTC,CATSDRDRYQETQYF
NA,NA,TRBJ1-2,TRBV6-1,TGTGCCAGCAGTGATGGAAGGGGACGTCTTTATGGCTACACCTTC,CASSDGRGRLYGYTF
NA,TRBD2,TRBJ2-5,TRBV24-1,TGTGCCACCAGTGATGCTAGCGGGGGGGGACAAGAGACCCAGTACTTC,CATSDASGGGQETQYF
NA,TRBD2,TRBJ2-3,TRBV20-1,TGCAGTGCTAGAGCGAGCGGGGGGGCCACAGATACGCAGTATTTT,CSARASGGATDTQYF
once,TRBD1,TRBJ1-1,TRBV4-1,TGCGCCAGCAGCCAAGGACAGGGGGAAGACGGTGAAGCTTTCTTT,CASSQGQGEDGEAFF
many,NA,TRBJ1-1,TRBV18,TGTGCCAGCTCACCCGTGGGTGCTTCGGATATGAACACTGAAGCTTTCTTT,CASSPVGASDMNTEAFF
once,NA,TRBJ2-3,TRBV6-1,TGTGCCAACAAGGGGCCAGATACGCAGTATTTT,CANKGPDTQYF
NA,TRBD2,TRBJ2-1,TRBV7-9,TGTGCCAGCAGCTTCCTTCAGCGGGGGGACAATGAGCAGTTCTTC,CASSFLQRGDNEQFF
few,NA,TRBJ1-2,TRBV7-4,TGTGCCAGCAGCTTAGCGCGGGCAGACTATGGCTACACCTTC,CASSLARADYGYTF
NA,NA,TRBJ1-5,TRBV12-3/TRBV12-4,TGTGCCAGCAGTTTAGGTAGGGCCTTGCAGCCCCAGCATTTT,CASSLGRALQPQHF
NA,NA,TRBJ2-1,TRBV12-3/TRBV12-4,TGTGCCAGCAGTCGAAATCTAGCGGAGCAGTTCTTC,CASSRNLAEQFF
NA,TRBD1,TRBJ1-5,TRBV12-3/TRBV12-4,TGTGCCAGCAGCTCTAACGACAGGGGCTTGAATCGGCCCCAGCATTTT,CASSSNDRGLNRPQHF
few,NA,TRBJ1-1,TRBV7-8,TGTGCCAGCAGCTTAGACCTCCCATTGAACACTGAAGCTTTCTTT,CASSLDLPLNTEAFF
few,TRBD2,TRBJ2-7,TRBV7-6,TGTGCCAGCAGCCCGACCGGGACTAGCGGGGGGAGGGAGCAGTACTTC,CASSPTGTSGGREQYF
few,NA,TRBJ2-7,TRBV7-9,TGTGCCAGCAGCGCGGGACAGAATCCCTACGAGCAGTACTTC,CASSAGQNPYEQYF
few,NA,TRBJ2-5,TRBV15,TGTGCCACCAGCAGAGAGTTAGCTAGCCAAGAGACCCAGTACTTC,CATSRELASQETQYF
NA,TRBD1,TRBJ1-1,TRBV6-2/TRBV6-3,TGTGCCAGCAGTCGGGACAGGAGAAACACTGAAGCTTTCTTT,CASSRDRRNTEAFF
NA,NA,TRBJ2-1,TRBV28,TGTGCCAGCAGTTTATCGATACTACTAATCGGTTACAATGAGCAGTTCTTC,CASSLSILLIGYNEQFF
many,NA,TRBJ2-3,TRBV7-2,TGTGCCAGCAGCTTAAGAGGGGGGGGGTTTGTCGCAGATACGCAGTATTTT,CASSLRGGGFVADTQYF
NA,NA,TRBJ1-5,TRBV7-6,TGTGCCAGAAGCTTAACCGGACTACAGCCCCAGCATTTT,CARSLTGLQPQHF
many,TRBD1,TRBJ2-7,TRBV5-6,TGTGCCAGCAGCACAGGGACAGGTGCCTACGAGCAGTACTTC,CASSTGTGAYEQYF
many,NA,TRBJ2-5,TRBV7-2,TGTGCCAGCAGCTCCTCGCTCGGGGGCCGGGAGACCCAGTACTTC,CASSSSLGGRETQYF
few,NA,TRBJ1-2,TRBV7-8,TGTGCCAGCAGCTTAGAGGGGATGTCCTACACCTTC,CASSLEGMSYTF
NA,NA,TRBJ2-2,TRBV12-3/TRBV12-4,TGTGCCAGCAGTTTAGATAGCGCGAACACCGGGGAGCTGTTTTTT,CASSLDSANTGELFF
NA,TRBD1,TRBJ1-1,TRBV7-9,TGTGCCAGCAGCTTTTTACTCCGGCAGGGGGGATACACTGAAGCTTTCTTT,CASSFLLRQGGYTEAFF
NA,NA,TRBJ1-2,TRBV6-2/TRBV6-3,TGTGCCAGCAGTTACGCAGGGAGGTATGGCTACACCTTC,CASSYAGRYGYTF